This is a list of T cell receptor beta chains from one sample in a study of beta chain features in type 1 diabetes. The repertoire was sequenced with immunoSEQ multiplex PCR; TCRdb's copy has only in-frame clones and lacks some. In the table there are 600,000 to 700,000 clones, 9.5% to 15% of which are singletons. The specimen sequenced was naive CD4+ T cells from blood. The receptors were sampled from a man in his thirties or forties with type 1 diabetes. CDR3s include the opening cysteine and the closing phenylalanine or tryptophan. Each record gives: CDR3 protein, CDR3 DNA, J gene, D gene, clone size, V gene. A D gene is named only where the DNA matches it firmly. Clone size is stated in some rows and not others, as once, few, many or a class when expanded.

cdr3_aa: CASSLGGAPNEQFF; cdr3_nt: TGTGCCAGCAGCTTGGGTGGGGCGCCCAATGAGCAGTTCTTC; j_call: TRBJ2-1; d_call: .; clone_size: few; v_call: TRBV7-9
cdr3_aa: CAGGTGAASNQPQHF; cdr3_nt: TGTGCCGGCGGGACAGGGGCTGCCTCCAATCAGCCCCAGCATTTT; j_call: TRBJ1-5; d_call: TRBD1; clone_size: few; v_call: TRBV6-6
cdr3_aa: CASSQLQTPYEQYF; cdr3_nt: TGCGCCAGCAGCCAACTCCAAACTCCCTACGAGCAGTACTTC; j_call: TRBJ2-7; d_call: .; clone_size: .; v_call: TRBV4-3
cdr3_aa: CASSASHGGNSPLHF; cdr3_nt: TGCGCCAGCAGTGCGTCACACGGGGGGAATTCACCCCTCCACTTT; j_call: TRBJ1-6; d_call: .; clone_size: .; v_call: TRBV10-2
cdr3_aa: CASSALDSYNEKLFF; cdr3_nt: TGTGCCAGCAGCGCTCTCGACAGTTATAATGAAAAACTGTTTTTT; j_call: TRBJ1-4; d_call: .; clone_size: few; v_call: TRBV9
cdr3_aa: CASSFSGALAQQYF; cdr3_nt: TGTGCCAGCAGTTTTTCGGGGGCCCTTGCGCAGCAGTACTTC; j_call: TRBJ2-7; d_call: .; clone_size: .; v_call: TRBV28
cdr3_aa: CAISELNHEQYF; cdr3_nt: TGTGCCATCAGTGAGTTAAACCACGAGCAGTACTTC; j_call: TRBJ2-7; d_call: .; clone_size: many; v_call: TRBV10-3
cdr3_aa: CASRQDTLGIYEQYF; cdr3_nt: TGTGCCAGCAGGCAGGACACCTTGGGGATCTACGAGCAGTACTTC; j_call: TRBJ2-7; d_call: .; clone_size: few; v_call: TRBV7-2
cdr3_aa: CASSQFNNQPQHF; cdr3_nt: TGTGCCAGCAGCCAATTTAATAATCAGCCCCAGCATTTT; j_call: TRBJ1-5; d_call: .; clone_size: few; v_call: TRBV14
cdr3_aa: CWGRTNSPLHF; cdr3_nt: TGTTGGGGACGGACTAATTCACCCCTCCACTTT; j_call: TRBJ1-6; d_call: .; clone_size: .; v_call: TRBV11-2
cdr3_aa: CASSSGPPYGYTF; cdr3_nt: TGTGCCAGCAGTTCCGGGCCCCCCTATGGCTACACCTTC; j_call: TRBJ1-2; d_call: .; clone_size: .; v_call: TRBV5-6
cdr3_aa: CASSFWQRDTGELFF; cdr3_nt: TGTGCCAGCAGTTTTTGGCAGAGGGACACCGGGGAGCTGTTTTTT; j_call: TRBJ2-2; d_call: .; clone_size: few; v_call: TRBV28
cdr3_aa: CASRADRTGLNIYF; cdr3_nt: TGTGCCAGCAGAGCGGATCGGACAGGACTAAACATATATTTT; j_call: TRBJ1-3; d_call: TRBD1; clone_size: few; v_call: TRBV2
cdr3_aa: CASSQGGLAPNEQFF; cdr3_nt: TGTGCCAGCAGCCAAGGGGGACTAGCACCTAATGAGCAGTTCTTC; j_call: TRBJ2-1; d_call: TRBD2; clone_size: few; v_call: TRBV4-2
cdr3_aa: CASSPIMVEQFF; cdr3_nt: TGTGCCAGCTCACCAATTATGGTTGAGCAGTTCTTC; j_call: TRBJ2-1; d_call: .; clone_size: .; v_call: TRBV18
cdr3_aa: CASSPDTGGGDQPQHF; cdr3_nt: TGTGCCAGCTCACCTGACACAGGGGGCGGCGATCAGCCCCAGCATTTT; j_call: TRBJ1-5; d_call: TRBD1; clone_size: .; v_call: TRBV18
cdr3_aa: CASSLVAGRNNSPLHF; cdr3_nt: TGTGCCAGCAGCTTAGTTGCGGGACGAAATAATTCACCCCTCCACTTT; j_call: TRBJ1-6; d_call: .; clone_size: few; v_call: TRBV7-2
cdr3_aa: CASSSISTEAFF; cdr3_nt: TGTGCCAGCAGCTCCATCTCAACTGAAGCTTTCTTT; j_call: TRBJ1-1; d_call: .; clone_size: .; v_call: TRBV5-8
cdr3_aa: CASSHGPAATGELFF; cdr3_nt: TGTGCCAGCAGCCACGGACCTGCGGCCACCGGGGAGCTGTTTTTT; j_call: TRBJ2-2; d_call: .; clone_size: .; v_call: TRBV11-1
cdr3_aa: CASSTSNSNTGELFF; cdr3_nt: TGTGCCAGCAGCACCTCGAACAGTAACACCGGGGAGCTGTTTTTT; j_call: TRBJ2-2; d_call: .; clone_size: .; v_call: TRBV7-9
cdr3_aa: CASSLRSGTDTQYF; cdr3_nt: TGCGCCAGCAGCCTTCGAAGCGGCACAGATACGCAGTATTTT; j_call: TRBJ2-3; d_call: .; clone_size: .; v_call: TRBV5-1
cdr3_aa: CASSVATGAFNEQFF; cdr3_nt: TGTGCCAGCAGCGTAGCTACGGGGGCGTTCAATGAGCAGTTCTTC; j_call: TRBJ2-1; d_call: .; clone_size: few; v_call: TRBV9
cdr3_aa: CASSKARDTSYEQYF; cdr3_nt: TGTGCCAGCAGCAAAGCAAGGGACACCTCCTACGAGCAGTACTTC; j_call: TRBJ2-7; d_call: .; clone_size: .; v_call: TRBV21-1
cdr3_aa: CASSLSTGDNSPLHF; cdr3_nt: TGTGCCAGCAGCTTAAGTACAGGGGATAATTCACCCCTCCACTTT; j_call: TRBJ1-6; d_call: TRBD1; clone_size: once; v_call: TRBV7-2
cdr3_aa: CASSRDRVGGYTF; cdr3_nt: TGTGCCAGCAGCAGGGACAGGGTGGGAGGCTACACCTTC; j_call: TRBJ1-2; d_call: TRBD1; clone_size: .; v_call: TRBV9
cdr3_aa: CASSVGGGGTEAFF; cdr3_nt: TGTGCCAGCAGCGTAGGCGGGGGAGGCACTGAAGCTTTCTTT; j_call: TRBJ1-1; d_call: .; clone_size: few; v_call: TRBV9
cdr3_aa: CASRLRTSGRPSEFF; cdr3_nt: TGTGCCAGCAGACTTCGGACTAGCGGTCGACCCTCGGAGTTCTTC; j_call: TRBJ2-1; d_call: TRBD2; clone_size: .; v_call: TRBV6-5
cdr3_aa: CASSVGVGAGANVLTF; cdr3_nt: TGTGCCAGCAGCGTAGGCGTGGGAGCTGGGGCCAACGTCCTGACTTTC; j_call: TRBJ2-6; d_call: .; clone_size: few; v_call: TRBV9
cdr3_aa: CASSRRQGDGYTF; cdr3_nt: TGTGCCAGCAGCCGGAGACAGGGGGATGGCTACACCTTC; j_call: TRBJ1-2; d_call: TRBD1; clone_size: .; v_call: TRBV7-2
cdr3_aa: CSVDSALEGKLFF; cdr3_nt: TGCAGCGTTGACTCCGCCCTAGAAGGAAAACTGTTTTTT; j_call: TRBJ1-4; d_call: .; clone_size: .; v_call: TRBV29-1
cdr3_aa: CASENRVFTGELFF; cdr3_nt: TGTGCCAGCGAAAACAGGGTTTTCACCGGGGAGCTGTTTTTT; j_call: TRBJ2-2; d_call: .; clone_size: .; v_call: TRBV2
cdr3_aa: CASSGGRGLTDTQYF; cdr3_nt: TGTGCCAGCAGCGGGGGGAGGGGGCTCACAGATACGCAGTATTTT; j_call: TRBJ2-3; d_call: .; clone_size: .; v_call: TRBV27
cdr3_aa: CAIRGPSSGAYEQYF; cdr3_nt: TGTGCCATCAGGGGCCCTTCTAGCGGGGCCTACGAGCAGTACTTC; j_call: TRBJ2-7; d_call: TRBD2; clone_size: few; v_call: TRBV10-3
cdr3_aa: CASSEPRDPQQGTQYF; cdr3_nt: TGTGCCAGCAGTGAGCCTCGGGACCCCCAGCAGGGGACCCAGTACTTC; j_call: TRBJ2-5; d_call: .; clone_size: .; v_call: TRBV6-1
cdr3_aa: CASSPPGSSYNEQFF; cdr3_nt: TGTGCCAGCAGTCCCCCAGGGAGCTCCTACAATGAGCAGTTCTTC; j_call: TRBJ2-1; d_call: .; clone_size: few; v_call: TRBV7-9
cdr3_aa: CASSHTDRGLTRSYEQYF; cdr3_nt: TGTGCCAGCAGCCACACGGACAGGGGGCTGACTCGCTCCTACGAGCAGTACTTC; j_call: TRBJ2-7; d_call: TRBD1; clone_size: .; v_call: TRBV14
cdr3_aa: CASSYDRTYEQYF; cdr3_nt: TGTGCCAGCAGTTACGACAGAACCTACGAGCAGTACTTC; j_call: TRBJ2-7; d_call: .; clone_size: few; v_call: TRBV6-5
cdr3_aa: CARTLGAGGSYNEQFF; cdr3_nt: TGTGCCCGCACTCTCGGGGCCGGGGGGAGCTACAATGAGCAGTTCTTC; j_call: TRBJ2-1; d_call: TRBD2; clone_size: few; v_call: TRBV2
cdr3_aa: CASSISTDTQYF; cdr3_nt: TGTGCCAGCAGCATCAGTACAGATACGCAGTATTTT; j_call: TRBJ2-3; d_call: .; clone_size: few; v_call: TRBV11-2
cdr3_aa: CAISEGGLVDSYEQYF; cdr3_nt: TGTGCCATCAGTGAGGGAGGACTAGTCGACTCCTACGAGCAGTACTTC; j_call: TRBJ2-7; d_call: TRBD2; clone_size: .; v_call: TRBV10-3
cdr3_aa: CASATGDNTYNEQFF; cdr3_nt: TGTGCTAGTGCTACAGGGGACAACACCTACAATGAGCAGTTCTTC; j_call: TRBJ2-1; d_call: TRBD1; clone_size: .; v_call: TRBV12-5
cdr3_aa: CASSQIAGANIQYF; cdr3_nt: TGCGCCAGCAGCCAGATAGCGGGGGCCAACATTCAGTACTTC; j_call: TRBJ2-4; d_call: TRBD2; clone_size: .; v_call: TRBV4-3
cdr3_aa: CASSETGSSFTF; cdr3_nt: TGTGCCAGCAGTGAGACAGGGTCTTCGTTCACCTTC; j_call: TRBJ1-2; d_call: TRBD1; clone_size: .; v_call: TRBV28
cdr3_aa: CASSSREGRRGEQFF; cdr3_nt: TGTGCCAGCAGCTCCAGGGAGGGGCGGCGTGGTGAGCAGTTCTTC; j_call: TRBJ2-1; d_call: TRBD2; clone_size: .; v_call: TRBV7-2
cdr3_aa: CASSPRGEAGELFF; cdr3_nt: TGTGCCAGCAGCCCAAGGGGAGAGGCCGGGGAGCTGTTTTTT; j_call: TRBJ2-2; d_call: .; clone_size: .; v_call: TRBV7-3
cdr3_aa: CASSYSIAGGAYGYTF; cdr3_nt: TGTGCCAGCAGTTACTCGATCGCAGGGGGAGCCTATGGCTACACCTTC; j_call: TRBJ1-2; d_call: TRBD1; clone_size: .; v_call: TRBV6-6
cdr3_aa: CSVERHLNTEAFF; cdr3_nt: TGCAGCGTTGAGAGACATTTGAACACTGAAGCTTTCTTT; j_call: TRBJ1-1; d_call: .; clone_size: .; v_call: TRBV29-1
cdr3_aa: CASSLGQGLGYTF; cdr3_nt: TGTGCCAGCAGCCTGGGACAGGGGTTAGGCTACACCTTC; j_call: TRBJ1-2; d_call: TRBD1; clone_size: .; v_call: TRBV7-9
cdr3_aa: CASSLGSGTGELFF; cdr3_nt: TGTGCCAGCAGCCTAGGTTCGGGAACCGGGGAGCTGTTTTTT; j_call: TRBJ2-2; d_call: .; clone_size: few; v_call: TRBV7-2
cdr3_aa: CASSLTPPGLAGQETQYF; cdr3_nt: TGTGCCAGCAGTTTAACACCACCGGGACTAGCGGGGCAAGAGACCCAGTACTTC; j_call: TRBJ2-5; d_call: TRBD2; clone_size: .; v_call: TRBV27
cdr3_aa: CASSLSTRTTQETQYF; cdr3_nt: TGTGCCAGCAGCTTATCGACTCGGACAACACAAGAGACCCAGTACTTC; j_call: TRBJ2-5; d_call: .; clone_size: .; v_call: TRBV7-9
cdr3_aa: CASQPAGGYPGTQYF; cdr3_nt: TGTGCTTCCCAGCCCGCTGGTGGCTATCCCGGTACGCAGTATTTT; j_call: TRBJ2-3; d_call: .; clone_size: .; v_call: TRBV9
cdr3_aa: CAAGQVNTGELFF; cdr3_nt: TGTGCCGCCGGACAGGTGAACACCGGGGAGCTGTTTTTT; j_call: TRBJ2-2; d_call: TRBD1; clone_size: .; v_call: TRBV6-1
cdr3_aa: CASSLRRQGATGANVLTF; cdr3_nt: TGTGCCAGCAGCTTAAGGAGACAGGGGGCGACTGGGGCCAACGTCCTGACTTTC; j_call: TRBJ2-6; d_call: TRBD1; clone_size: .; v_call: TRBV7-6
cdr3_aa: CASRTNSGRTYEQYF; cdr3_nt: TGTGCCAGCAGGACCAACTCGGGACGGACTTACGAGCAGTACTTC; j_call: TRBJ2-7; d_call: .; clone_size: few; v_call: TRBV28